The clone carrying this TCR beta chain was detected a few times. Its antigen is as yet unknown. Then a second PCR, running roughly 7 to 11 cycles, was carried out with a sample-barcoded 5' primer and a J-beta primer mix. TCRdb re-called the 5' RACE reads with MiXCR, one entry per CDR3 protein. The sample has roughly 800,000 distinct CDR3 sequences; around half are singletons. The sample originates from a study of blood T cells in healthy people across ages. Each donor was a healthy Caucasian individual from Russia, aged about 6 to 100. Peripheral blood, about 10 milliliters per donor, was collected. Study-wide findings and caveats: Naive T cell percentage and TCR beta diversity correlated strongly. Older age coincided with a roughly linear decline in TCR beta diversity per million T cells.

The ends lost 2 bases at V and 10 bases at J; junction bases unmatched: 12. The CDR3 is made up of 15 amino acids. Germline loops: CDR1 SGHRS, CDR2 YFSETQ. This TCR derives from a man at least 80 years old in good health. The rearrangement uses TRBV5-1 and TRBJ2-1, with 7 bases that match TRBD2. The specimen sequenced was blood. The DNA of the CDR3 is TGCGCCAGCAGCTTCGGACTAGGTCTTGTTAGGGAGCAGTTCTTC. This translates into CASSFGLGLVREQFF.